The 22 T cell receptor beta chains below all came from one sample that was sequenced in a study of CD8+ T cells in alopecia areata. Extracted RNA was reverse transcribed into cDNA, the sequencing template. The table came from immunoSEQ multiplex PCR; TCRdb's copy has only in-frame clones and leaves some out. The table shows some 7,000 clones, with just over 65% occurring only once. Obtained from alopecia areata patients were lesional scalp punch biopsies along with peripheral blood. Here the sequenced sample was skin, taken at week 0. The source of these receptors is a human donor with alopecia areata.

The V gene is TRBV11-1, the J gene TRBJ1-1; D ambiguous. This CDR3 has 17 amino acids. V shed 2 bases and J shed 1 base, with 17 bases lying between them. Germline V gene data show CDR1 as SGHAT and CDR2 as FQDESV (reference sequence). The CDR3 loop is CASSLTGGRLGNTEAFF. The DNA for the CDR3 is TGTGCCAGCAGCTTAACCGGCGGCCGCCTGGGGAACACTGAAGCTTTCTTT.

The V call is TRBV6-1, the J call TRBJ1-2, with D unresolved. V shed 6 bases and J shed 4 bases, with 15 bases lying between them. This CDR3 region has 14 residues. Germline-derived CDR1 and CDR2 are MNHNS and SASEGT. CDR3 sequence reads: CASRDRTYPYGYTF. DNA of the CDR3: TGTGCCAGCAGAGACCGCACGTACCCCTATGGCTACACCTTC.

The rearrangement links TRBV30 to TRBJ2-7; D ambiguous. Germline assignment: CDR1 GTSNPN and CDR2 SVGIG (reference sequence). The V and J ends lost 3 bases and 4 bases respectively, with 10 bases between them. This CDR3 region has 12 residues. The CDR3 region is CAWSPGVYEQYF. The CDR3 nucleotides read TGTGCCTGGAGCCCCGGTGTGTACGAGCAGTACTTC.

The chain has TRBV7-8 and TRBJ1-4, with 11 bases identical to TRBD1. V trimming: 5 bases; J trimming: 8 bases; junction bases outside the gene matches: 7. Germline CDR1 reads SGHVS; CDR2 reads FQNEAQ. This CDR3 is 15 amino acids long. The CDR3 sequence is CASSHPGQGEEKLFF. The DNA of the CDR3 is TGTGCCAGCAGCCATCCGGGACAGGGGGAGGAAAAACTGTTTTTT.

V usage is TRBV6-1 and J usage is TRBJ1-1; D is uncertain. CDR3 length: 11 residues. Trimming stripped 7 bases from V and 1 base from J, with 4 bases between. CDR1 MNHNS and CDR2 SASEGT come from the germline V gene. The CDR3, as DNA: TGTGCCAGCAAAGAGAACACTGAAGCTTTCTTT. It encodes CASKENTEAFF.

Judged by abundance, this clone is large (0.1 to 1%). CDR3: CASSPPSGELFF. The CDR3 DNA follows: TGTGCCAGCAGTCCACCATCCGGGGAGCTGTTTTTT. The chain employs TRBV7-9 and TRBJ2-2, with D unclear. The CDR3 is 12 amino acids. Deletions cut 6 bases from V and 6 bases from J, with 8 bases between. Per germline, CDR1 SEHNR and CDR2 FQNEAQ (reference sequence).

The CDR3 nucleotides read TGTGCCAGCAGCTTAGGCCTGACAGGGGAGAAGCCCCAGCATTTT. This translates into CASSLGLTGEKPQHF. The chain links TRBV7-9 to TRBJ1-5; 8 nucleotides agree with TRBD1. CDR1 and CDR2 from the germline V gene are SEHNR and FQNEAQ (reference sequence). V shed 1 base, J shed 8 bases, and the junction held 7 bases outside the gene matches. The CDR3 contains 15 residues.

This chain links TRBV6-5 with TRBJ2-2; D is undetermined. V lost 10 bases, J lost 1 base, and 13 bases lay in between. Germline V gene sequence: CDR1 MNHEY, CDR2 SVGAGI. The CDR3 extends over 14 amino acids. The CDR3 region is CAISAPVNTGELFF. DNA of the CDR3: TGTGCCATCAGCGCCCCAGTGAACACCGGGGAGCTGTTTTTT.

This clone was seen a handful of times. The V gene is TRBV4-2, the J gene TRBJ2-2; D possibly corresponds to TRBD1 (6 bases). Trimming cost V 3 bases and J 1 base, with 9 bases left between them. The CDR3 sequence is 15 residues long. Germline V CDR1 and CDR2: LGHNA, YNFKEQ. The CDR3 region is CASSQQGQNTGELFF. CDR3 coding DNA: TGTGCCAGCAGCCAGCAGGGACAGAACACCGGGGAGCTGTTTTTT.

This chain uses TRBV18 with TRBJ2-5; TRBD1 agrees at 8 bases. In germline, CDR1 is KGHSH, CDR2 LQKENI. V dropped 3 bases and J dropped 4; count of bases not matched to a gene: 1. The CDR3 contains 13 residues. CDR3 DNA: TGTGCCAGCTCACCTACAGGGGGAGAGACCCAGTACTTC. It encodes CASSPTGGETQYF.

The chain couples TRBV29-1 to TRBJ2-5; 10 bases line up with TRBD2. The CDR3 spans 17 residues. Per the germline V gene, CDR1 is SQVTM and CDR2 is ANQGSEA. V lost 4 bases, J lost 0 bases, and 11 bases stayed unmatched. DNA of the CDR3: TGCAGCGTTGGGAGAGGGCTAGCGGGGGCTTACCAAGAGACCCAGTACTTC. Protein product: CSVGRGLAGAYQETQYF. The full variable domain, rest sourced from reference TRBV29-1 and TRBJ2-5, is SAVISQKPSRDICQRGTSLTIQCQVDSQVTMMFWYRQQPGQSLTLIATANQGSEATYESGFVIDKFPISRPNLTFSTLTVSNMSPEDSSIYLCSVGRGLAGAYQETQYFGPGTRLLVL.

The V call is TRBV7-3, the J call TRBJ2-7; the D gene could be TRBD1 or TRBD2 (5 bases each). CDR1 and CDR2 from the germline V gene are SGHTA and FQGTGA. The CDR3 contains 14 residues. Trimming pared 5 bases from V and 4 bases from J, leaving 15 bases between. The CDR3 DNA follows: TGTGCCAGCAGCCCTGCCGGGGCTTGGTACGAGCAGTACTTC. Translated: CASSPAGAWYEQYF.

This chain uses TRBV16 with TRBJ1-1; D perhaps matches TRBD1 (5 bases). The CDR3 has 16 amino acids. CDR1 and CDR2 from the germline V gene are KGHSY and FQNENV. V was cut by 2 bases and J by 4 bases, with 17 bases left in between. The CDR3 bases are TGTGCCAGCAGCCAAAGACAGCCTACACTCACCACTGAAGCTTTCTTT. Translated: CASSQRQPTLTTEAFF.

Concerning this clone itself: One end of the junction varies from germline; a read error may be responsible. The rearrangement links TRBV7-6 to TRBJ2-2; D not resolved. The CDR3 spans 14 residues. Germline-derived CDR1 and CDR2 are SGHVS and FNYEAQ. The CDR3 DNA reads TGTGCCAGCAGCTTTGGAGCGAAGACCGGGGAGCTGTTTTTT. Amino acids: CASSFGAKTGELFF.

The chain couples TRBV6-4 to TRBJ1-1; maybe TRBD1 (6 bases). Germline V gene sequence: CDR1 MRHNA, CDR2 SNTAGT. The CDR3 extends over 13 amino acids. V lost 4 bases to trimming and J lost 7 bases, with 13 bases between them. CDR3 protein: CASSVTLQGEAFF. The CDR3 nucleotides read TGTGCCAGCAGTGTGACATTACAGGGTGAAGCTTTCTTT.

The rearrangement links TRBV5-1 to TRBJ1-5; tentative D call: TRBD1 (5 bases). V dropped 0 bases and J dropped 4 bases, with 11 bases sitting between them. The V gene's germline CDR1 is SGHRS and CDR2 YFSETQ. The CDR3 runs 15 residues. CDR3 region: CASSLAGTVNQPQHF. The CDR3 DNA sequence: TGCGCCAGCAGCTTGGCCGGGACGGTGAATCAGCCCCAGCATTTT.

The chain joins TRBV23-1 to TRBJ1-1; D may be TRBD1 (5 bases). TRBV23-1 is sorted into the ORF group, with uncertain function. The CDR3 consists of 16 residues. Trimming left V 2 bases short and J 3 bases short, with 16 bases between. CDR3 in DNA: TGCGCCAGCAGTCAAAAGGGCAGGGAGAGAGACACTGAAGCTTTCTTT. Translating gives CASSQKGRERDTEAFF.

The rearrangement links TRBV11-2 to TRBJ1-3, with D tentatively TRBD1 (6 bases). Germline CDR1 reads SGHAT; CDR2 reads FQNNGV. The V and J ends lost 8 bases and 5 bases respectively, with 22 bases between them. The CDR3 loop spans 16 amino acids. CDR3 in DNA: TGTGCCAGCGCCTTAGGGGGAGAGGGGATCCGAAACACCATATATTTT. It codes for CASALGGEGIRNTIYF.

This clone is termed large. V is TRBV7-2 and J is TRBJ2-5; 7 bases agree with TRBD1. V shed 5 bases, J shed 5 bases, and the junction held 11 bases outside the gene matches. CDR3 length: 15 residues. From germline, CDR1 is SGHTA and CDR2 FQGNSA. The chain's CDR3 is CASSARPRGPETQYF. In DNA, the CDR3 is TGTGCCAGCAGCGCAAGACCAAGGGGGCCCGAGACCCAGTACTTC.

This clone was found a few times. The chain employs TRBV6-6 and TRBJ2-7, with 7 bases that match TRBD1. Germline V CDR1 and CDR2: MNHNY, SVGAGI (reference sequence). J was trimmed by 5 bases and V by 6 bases; bases with no gene match: 1. CDR3 length: 11 amino acids. The CDR3: CASRGQNEQYF. CDR3 bases: TGTGCCAGCAGGGGACAGAACGAGCAGTACTTC.

This chain links TRBV11-2 with TRBJ2-7; 13 nucleotides align to TRBD2. The CDR3 extends over 14 amino acids. Germline CDR1 is SGHAT and CDR2 is FQNNGV. The J segment lost 6 bases and the V segment lost 6 bases, leaving 5 bases of the junction unmatched. DNA of the CDR3: TGTGCCAGCAGGGTACTAGCGGGGGGGCTCGAGCAGTACTTC. Amino acid sequence: CASRVLAGGLEQYF.

The chain is built from TRBV28 and TRBJ1-6; perhaps TRBD1 as D (6 bases). Trimming left V 2 bases short and J 9 bases short, with 17 bases between. CDR3 size: 16 residues. Germline V gives CDR1 MDHEN, CDR2 SYDVKM. The CDR3 DNA follows: TGTGCCAGCAGTTTAAACAGGGCTAGTAGTATTTCACCCCTCCACTTT. Its protein is CASSLNRASSISPLHF.